These 10 T cell receptor beta chains originate from one sample sequenced in a study of blood T cell repertoires in COVID-19. Some clones are missing from TCRdb's copy, which holds only in-frame ones; the method was immunoSEQ multiplex PCR. The sample records 150,000 to 200,000 clones, more than 75% being singletons. The sample was peripheral blood. These receptors all come from a woman between 55 and 75 years old with COVID-19, enrolled during active disease.

The chain is built from TRBV15 and TRBJ2-2, with TRBD2 matching over 9 bases. The CDR3 is 16 amino acids. V was pared by 2 bases and J by 4 bases, with 5 bases of the junction left unmatched. Germline values: CDR1 LNHNV, CDR2 YYDKDF (reference sequence). CDR3 sequence reads: CATSRLRGGITGELFF. The CDR3 region has the DNA TGTGCCACCAGCAGATTGCGGGGGGGCATCACCGGGGAGCTGTTTTTT.

Here the CDR3 DNA reads TGTGCCAGCAGCAGAGTCCCAGAGACCCAGTACTTC. It yields the protein CASSRVPETQYF. V usage is TRBV11-2 and J usage is TRBJ2-5; D remains unclear. CDR1 and CDR2 from the germline V gene are SGHAT and FQNNGV. The CDR3 loop spans 12 amino acids. The ends were cut back, 5 bases at V and 4 bases at J, with 8 bases in the middle.

The genes are TRBV4-1 and TRBJ1-4, with D perhaps matching TRBD1 (6 bases). V dropped 2 bases and J dropped 5 bases, with 9 bases sitting between them. The CDR3 spans 14 residues. Germline CDR1 is MGHRA and CDR2 is YSYEKL. CDR3: CASSQSRGNEKLFF. For the CDR3, the DNA is TGCGCCAGCAGCCAAAGTAGGGGGAATGAAAAACTGTTTTTT.

The chain combines TRBV7-8 with TRBJ2-5; 7 positions agree with TRBD2. The CDR3 is 14 residues long. V shed 1 base and J 5 bases; nucleotides not matched to a gene: 4. Germline CDR1 and CDR2: SGHVS and FQNEAQ. The CDR3 DNA is TGTGCCAGCAGCTTAGTCAGAGCGGGGGAGACCCAGTACTTC. Amino acids: CASSLVRAGETQYF.

The chain couples TRBV27 to TRBJ1-2, with D tentatively TRBD1 (6 bases). V was cut by 6 bases and J by 4 bases, with 12 bases left in between. This CDR3 has 13 residues. The germline V gene has CDR1 MNHEY and CDR2 SMNVEV (reference sequence). CDR3 DNA sequence: TGTGCCAGCAGCCGACAGGTGGGCTATGGCTACACCTTC. This codes for CASSRQVGYGYTF.

J is TRBJ2-2 and V is TRBV18, with TRBD1 as a possible D gene (6 bases). In germline, CDR1 is KGHSH, CDR2 LQKENI. The CDR3 has 14 residues. The germline V and J ends were trimmed by 8 bases and 3 bases, with 13 bases remaining between them. In nucleotides, the CDR3 is TGTGCCAGCGCCAGGGGCGCCGACACCGGGGAGCTGTTTTTT. Protein sequence: CASARGADTGELFF.

Only a few counts were recorded for this clone. The gene calls are TRBV2 and TRBJ2-7, with 12 bases lining up with TRBD1. Germline CDR1 is SNHLY and CDR2 is FYNNEI. The length of the CDR3 is 13 residues. The junction had 2 bases not matched to a gene; V was cut back by 5 bases and J by 6 bases. CDR3 loop: CASSRDRGPEQYV. CDR3 nucleotide sequence: TGTGCCAGCAGTCGGGACAGGGGGCCCGAGCAGTACGTC.

The chain recombines TRBV15 with TRBJ1-1; a possible D gene is TRBD1 (5 bases). V was cut by 5 bases and J by 6 bases, with 13 bases left in between. This CDR3 comprises 13 residues. CDR1 and CDR2 from the germline V gene are LNHNV and YYDKDF (reference sequence). The CDR3 is CATSPDSFAEAFF. CDR3 nucleotides: TGTGCCACCAGCCCCGACAGTTTCGCTGAAGCTTTCTTT.

In its sample, this clone was seen once. The genes are TRBV24-1 and TRBJ1-5; unclear D gene. Trimming shortened V by 4 bases and J by 3 bases, and 6 bases separated the two germline ends. Germline loops: CDR1 KGHDR, CDR2 SFDVKD. This CDR3 has 13 residues. This CDR3 reads CATSEGHNQPQHF. The CDR3 DNA reads TGTGCCACCAGTGAGGGCCACAATCAGCCCCAGCATTTT.

The V and J genes are TRBV7-2 and TRBJ2-1, with D uncertain. This CDR3 comprises 15 residues. Germline V gene data show CDR1 as SGHTA and CDR2 as FQGNSA. With 1 base removed from V and 8 bases from J, the gap between germline ends came to 15 bases. The CDR3 reads CASSLVLDSSYEQFF. CDR3 nucleotides: TGTGCCAGCAGCTTAGTGCTAGATTCCTCATATGAGCAGTTCTTC.